A single sample is the source of the 14 T cell receptor beta chains below, sequenced in a study of cytotoxic CD8 clonotypes in ibrutinib-treated CLL. Assay: immunoSEQ multiplex PCR; the TCRdb copy retains only in-frame clones and omits some. The sample has about 300,000 clones, about 61% seen once. The specimen comprised PBMCs, sampled after 36 months of ibrutinib treatment. All receptors derive from a human donor with chronic lymphocytic leukemia.

The chain employs TRBV7-8 and TRBJ1-1; TRBD1 matches at 8 bases. From germline, CDR1 is SGHVS and CDR2 FQNEAQ. CDR3 size: 15 residues. V trimming: 3 bases; J trimming: 1 base; junction bases outside the gene matches: 4. CDR3 sequence reads: CASSLGTGPNTEAFF. In DNA form, the CDR3 reads TGTGCCAGCAGCTTGGGGACAGGCCCGAACACTGAAGCTTTCTTT.

This clone was observed a single time. This rearrangement joins TRBV29-1 to TRBJ2-3; TRBD1 aligns across 10 bases. The length of the CDR3 is 17 residues. Germline CDR1 SQVTM, CDR2 ANQGSEA. V gave up 3 bases and J gave up 1 base; unmatched junction bases: 10. CDR3 nucleotide sequence: TGCAGCGTTGAGGGATACCGGGACAGGGGACGCACAGATACGCAGTATTTT. Translating it yields CSVEGYRDRGRTDTQYF.

This clone appeared a few times. Here the CDR3 DNA reads TGTGCCAGCAGCCCGAGGCCTAGCGGGGGAGCCTACAATGAGCAGTTCTTC. This codes for CASSPRPSGGAYNEQFF. The V and J genes are TRBV7-3 and TRBJ2-1; 10 bases fit TRBD2. The length of the CDR3 is 17 residues. J gave up 2 bases and V 5 bases, and 9 bases lay outside the gene matches. Per the germline V gene, CDR1 is SGHTA and CDR2 is FQGTGA. The full variable domain, in which reference TRBV7-3 and TRBJ2-1 provide the parts outside the CDR3, is GAGVSQTPSNKVTEKGKYVELRCDPISGHTALYWYRQSLGQGPEFLIYFQGTGAADDSGLPNDRFFAVRPEGSVSTLKIQRTERGDSAVYLCASSPRPSGGAYNEQFFGPGTRLTVL.

The rearrangement links TRBV7-9 to TRBJ2-1; perhaps TRBD1 as D (5 bases). Looked up from germline, CDR1 is SEHNR and CDR2 is FQNEAQ (reference sequence). The CDR3 has 13 residues. V was cut by 5 bases and J by 7 bases, with 12 bases left in between. The chain's CDR3 is CASSETRANEQFF. The CDR3 DNA reads as TGTGCCAGCAGCGAAACCAGGGCGAATGAGCAGTTCTTC.

This clone was counted between two and nine times. This sequence joins TRBV20-1 and TRBJ2-1; weak D call: TRBD2 (6 bases). Germline V gives CDR1 DFQATT, CDR2 SNEGSKA (reference sequence). This CDR3 has 11 amino acids. V was cut by 3 bases and J by 9 bases, with 9 bases left in between. CDR3 DNA: TGCAGTGCTAGCGGGGGTAGTGAGCAGTTCTTC. Translating gives CSASGGSEQFF.

The rearrangement links TRBV4-1 to TRBJ2-5, with TRBD2 identical over 10 bases. This CDR3 comprises 16 residues. Germline lookup yields CDR1 MGHRA and CDR2 YSYEKL. Trimming cost V 2 bases and J 4 bases; bases outside gene matches: 7. In DNA, the CDR3 is TGCGCCAGCAGCCAAAGAGTAGCGGGGGGTCTAGAGACCCAGTACTTC. Protein sequence: CASSQRVAGGLETQYF.

About this clone: Other DNA sequences of this sample code for an identical CDR3. The chain has TRBV15 and TRBJ2-7; D is unresolved. Germline V gives CDR1 LNHNV, CDR2 YYDKDF (reference sequence). V lost 3 bases and J 1 base, leaving 7 bases between the germline ends. The CDR3 is 13 residues long. The DNA of the CDR3 is TGTGCCACCAGCAGGGGAATTTCCTACGAGCAGTACTTC. It specifies CATSRGISYEQYF.

The count of this clone is one. Other DNA sequences in the same sample also yield this CDR3. This chain joins TRBV9 and TRBJ2-3; the D gene could be TRBD1 or TRBD2 (6 bases each). CDR1 is SGDLS, CDR2 YYNGEE, per germline. V was pared by 1 base and J by 0 bases, with 9 bases between. The length of the CDR3 is 15 residues. CDR3: CASSVSGASTDTQYF. In DNA, the CDR3 is TGTGCCAGCAGCGTATCGGGGGCCAGCACAGATACGCAGTATTTT.

The chain is built from TRBV6-6 and TRBJ2-7, with 7 bases lining up with TRBD1. Germline V gives CDR1 MNHNY, CDR2 SVGAGI (reference sequence). This CDR3 comprises 15 residues. V was clipped by 8 bases and J by 0 bases; unmatched bases: 10. The CDR3 region is CASRLDRSSSYEQYF. The DNA for the CDR3 is TGTGCCAGCCGCCTGGACAGGTCCAGCTCCTACGAGCAGTACTTC.

The chain uses TRBV9 and TRBJ2-1, with D maybe TRBD2 (6 bases). V was cut by 3 bases and J by 5 bases, with 21 bases left in between. The germline CDR1 and CDR2 sequences are SGDLS and YYNGEE. CDR3 length equals 17 residues. CDR3 bases: TGTGCCAGCAGCGAGCCCATTGTGGGAGGACCAAACAATGAGCAGTTCTTC. Its translation is CASSEPIVGGPNNEQFF.

This chain links TRBV6-5 with TRBJ1-5; TRBD1 might be the D (6 bases). Germline V gene data show CDR1 as MNHEY and CDR2 as SVGAGI. V was cut by 6 bases and J by 3 bases, with 9 bases left in between. The CDR3 has 13 amino acids. The DNA for the CDR3 is TGTGCCAGCAGAGGGGGATACAATCAGCCCCAGCATTTT. Protein sequence: CASRGGYNQPQHF.

The V call is TRBV18, the J call TRBJ1-2, with a tentative D call TRBD1 (6 bases). CDR1 and CDR2 (germline): KGHSH, LQKENI. The V end was cut by 0 bases, the J end by 0 bases, with 11 bases between. The CDR3 is made up of 16 amino acids. The CDR3 DNA is TGTGCCAGCTCACCACCGGGGACACGGGCTAACTATGGCTACACCTTC. Its protein is CASSPPGTRANYGYTF.

CDR3 sequence reads: CASSDSGPNNEQFF. CDR3 bases: TGTGCCAGCAGTGACAGCGGTCCTAACAATGAGCAGTTCTTC. This chain uses TRBV27 with TRBJ2-1; D is possibly TRBD1 or TRBD2 (5 bases each). V was trimmed by 5 bases and J by 5 bases, leaving 13 bases between them. Germline V CDR1 and CDR2: MNHEY, SMNVEV (reference sequence). The CDR3 is 14 residues long.

This clone turned up a few times. V gene TRBV19 combines with J gene TRBJ1-2; D remains ambiguous. CDR3 size: 13 residues. Germline CDR1 and CDR2: LNHDA and SQIVND (reference sequence). V lost 1 base and J lost 7, with 10 bases in between. For the CDR3, the DNA is TGTGCCAGTAGTATAGTGGAGTTCCTTGGCTACACCTTC. Protein sequence: CASSIVEFLGYTF.